Sequencing of this T cell receptor (beta chain) was carried out in a study of regulatory T cells in long-lasting Graves disease. This clonotype was seen at least ten times. Germline and junction disagree at one end, which may indicate a read error. Arm-PCR of CDR3 regions and iRepertoire HTBI primers were the basis on which TCR beta libraries were built. TCRdb passed the multiplex PCR reads through MiXCR, listing each CDR3 protein once. The sample has hundreds of thousands of distinct CDR3 sequences, around 30% seen once. The time point here: persistent/refractory GD, antithyroid drugs over 5 years with positive TRAb. From RNA extracted from PBMCs, the TCR library was made. This TCR came from a female donor with Graves disease. The source was peripheral blood mononuclear cells (PBMCs), collected when the disease was refractory, from a patient treated with antithyroid drugs.

DNA of the CDR3: TGTGCCAACAGTCTTCCGAGGACAGCTGCAGGGCATCAGCCCCAGCATTTT. Translating gives CANSLPRTAAGHQPQHF. The chain links TRBV28 to TRBJ1-5, with D perhaps TRBD1 (6 bases). The CDR3 consists of 17 residues. Germline assignment: CDR1 MDHEN and CDR2 SYDVKM.